One and the same sample provided the 8 T cell receptor beta chains below, sequenced in a study of Graves' ophthalmopathy and Graves' hyperthyroidism. Scientists amplified the TCR beta CDR3 regions from RNA transcripts. Amplification began with first-round RT-PCR using HTBI primers, then second-round multiplex PCR was performed. TCRdb re-analysed the multiplex PCR reads in MiXCR, keeping a single row per CDR3 protein. The table records about 420,000 distinct CDR3 sequences, over 20% of them present only once. The specimen sequenced was peripheral blood. These receptors all come from a woman aged 18 to 35 with stable Graves' hyperthyroidism.

The rearrangement uses TRBV5-1 and TRBJ2-7; a possible D gene is TRBD2 (5 bases). The ends were cut back, 1 base at V and 4 bases at J, with 12 bases in the middle. The length of the CDR3 is 14 residues. CDR1 SGHRS and CDR2 YFSETQ come from the germline V gene. As DNA, the CDR3 is TGCGCCAGCAGCTTGATAACGGGATGGTACGAGCAGTACTTC. Translating it yields CASSLITGWYEQYF. The complete variable domain, with remaining parts taken from reference TRBV5-1 and TRBJ2-7, reads KAGVTQTPRYLIKTRGQQVTLSCSPISGHRSVSWYQQTPGQGLQFLFEYFSETQRNKGNFPGRFSGRQFSNSRSEMNVSTLELGDSALYLCASSLITGWYEQYFGPGTRLTVT.

A note on this clonotype: One end of the junction is discordant with germline, which a read error may explain. The V call is TRBV6-2 or TRBV6-3, the J call TRBJ1-5; TRBD1 matches 7 bases. Germline V gene data show CDR1 as MNHEY and CDR2 as SVGEGT. This CDR3 has 15 residues. As DNA, the CDR3 is TGTGCCAGCAGTTACAAGGGGGACAGCTCAATCAGCCGGCTTTTT. This encodes CASSYKGDSSISRLF.

The genes are TRBV28 and TRBJ2-6, with 8 bases fitting TRBD1. This CDR3 contains 14 residues. Germline CDR1 reads MDHEN; CDR2 reads SYDVKM. The CDR3 DNA reads as TGTGCATCGACAGGGGTCTCTGGGGCCAACGTCCTGACTTTC. Amino acids: CASTGVSGANVLTF.

This clonotype occurred many times. This chain joins TRBV29-1 and TRBJ1-1, with no clear D. CDR1 and CDR2 (germline): SQVTM, ANQGSEA. The V gene lost 5 bases and the J gene lost 3 bases, with 16 bases spanning the gap. This CDR3 comprises 14 residues. This CDR3 is CSVRRYVGDTEAFF. CDR3 bases: TGCAGCGTTAGGCGGTATGTAGGAGACACTGAAGCTTTCTTT.

This clonotype has at least ten counts. CDR3 in DNA: TGCAGTGCTCAAGACAGGTTCCAAGAGACCCAGTACTTC. It translates to CSAQDRFQETQYF. This sequence joins TRBV20-1 and TRBJ2-5, with TRBD1 as a possible D gene (6 bases). CDR1 and CDR2 (germline): DFQATT, SNEGSKA (reference sequence). V lost 5 bases to trimming and J lost 1 base, with 11 bases between them. The CDR3 totals 13 residues.

In this sample, this clonotype turned up many times. The chain is built from TRBV9 and TRBJ2-7; weak D call: TRBD2 (6 bases). Trimming shortened V by 3 bases and J by 0 bases, and 13 bases separated the two germline ends. The V gene's germline CDR1 is SGDLS and CDR2 YYNGEE. The CDR3 consists of 15 residues. The CDR3 here is CASSADSGHSYEQYF. CDR3 nucleotides: TGTGCCAGCAGCGCAGATAGCGGACACTCCTACGAGCAGTACTTC.

This clonotype was seen many times. V is TRBV20-1 and J is TRBJ1-1; no reliable D call. V lost 2 bases and J 0 bases, leaving 10 bases between the germline ends. The CDR3 length is 14 residues. Germline loops: CDR1 DFQATT, CDR2 SNEGSKA (reference sequence). The CDR3 nucleotides read TGCAGTGCTAGACGGGTCTCCATGAACACTGAAGCTTTCTTT. Translated, it gives CSARRVSMNTEAFF.

In its sample, this clonotype was seen a few times. The V call is TRBV27, the J call TRBJ2-5, with a possible D match to TRBD2 (5 bases). V was clipped by 3 bases and J by 5 bases, with 10 bases between them. This CDR3 spans 13 amino acids. Germline V CDR1 and CDR2: MNHEY, SMNVEV (reference sequence). The CDR3 bases are TGTGCCAGCAGTTTTACGGGGTGCGAGACCCAGTACTTC. This encodes CASSFTGCETQYF.